A selection of T cell receptor beta chains follows, all from one sample in a study of shared clonotypes between healthy human individuals. The method was immunoSEQ multiplex PCR; TCRdb's version includes in-frame clones alone and lacks a portion of them. Here the sample spans over a million clones, less than 99% being singletons. Sequencing input: naive CD4+ T cells sorted from blood. Receptors originate from a man between 25 and 39 years old in good health. CDR3s include the opening cysteine and the closing phenylalanine or tryptophan.

TRBV10-3,CAISELAAGSGNTIYF
TRBV28,CASSSPGFGGYTF
TRBV21-1,CASSTDTNYEQYF
TRBV18,CASSLLEVPPGYTF
TRBV18,CASSPGQGEAGANVLTF
TRBV4-2,CASSPGELASYNEQFF
TRBV7-9,CASSPRETGELFF
TRBV10-3,CAISEDGYEQYF
TRBV7-9,CASSQSDTQYF
TRBV19,CASSSYDRRAFGYTF
TRBV7-9,CASSRIQGVFGEQYF
TRBV19,CASSSQGNYGYTF
TRBV28,CASSPLPTEQYF
TRBV5-1,CASSPGTSGSEQYF
TRBV7-8,CASSPSILTNTEAFF
TRBV7-2,CASSFSSGNSQETQYF
TRBV5-4,CASSLVPIGELFF
TRBV7-9,CASSPWGPSTDTQYF
TRBV5-1,CASSSPAGIRTDTQYF
TRBV18,CASSRGGSYNEQFF
TRBV7-8,CASSWNAGSRDEKLFF
TRBV6-1,CASRTSGTYEQYF
TRBV7-9,CASSFPGEGPQHF
TRBV4-2,CASSQEGRLTQYF
TRBV5-1,CASSLALDNYGYTF
TRBV4-3,CASSQDFSPSGSIHEQFF
TRBV9,CASSVILSGNEQFF
TRBV27,CASSPLGDNEQFF
TRBV18,CASSPSGRAGNTIYF
TRBV19,CASSGLAGGNEQFF
TRBV11-3,CASSLAGPGTGYEQYF
TRBV4-3,CASSQQVLAGYGYTF
TRBV6-1,CASGVGQGIPYEQYF
TRBV7-9,CASSLTGATGELFF
TRBV2,CASSEVRGNQPQHF
TRBV6-1,CASNPIGKITYEQYF
TRBV7-9,CASSQETGSSGNTIYF